This T cell receptor beta chain was captured by sequencing in a study of T cell repertoires in cytomegalovirus infection. Per the germline V gene, CDR1 is SGHTA and CDR2 is FQGTGA. The V end was cut by 0 bases, the J end by 8 bases, with 11 bases between. This CDR3 is built from 14 residues. TCRdb redid the calling of the reads with MiXCR, one entry per CDR3 protein. Among approximately 910,000 distinct CDR3 sequences listed, approximately 30% were seen once. There are many counts of this clonotype. Its antigen remains unknown. Sample: cultured CD8+ T cells from PBMCs, taken from culture after CMV antigen stimulation. This receptor was obtained from a human donor in good health (CMV status not recorded). Some clones in this sample may be carry-over from other donors' samples. J is TRBJ2-1 and V is TRBV7-3, with D perhaps TRBD1 or TRBD2 (5 bases each). In DNA form, the CDR3 reads TGTGCCAGCAGCTTAACGGTTGAGGGGCATGAGCAGTTCTTC. Residues: CASSLTVEGHEQFF.